One sample yielded the 20 T cell receptor beta chains listed below, sequenced in a study of T cell responses to AZD1222 COVID-19 vaccine. Sequencing was performed with immunoSEQ multiplex PCR; in TCRdb, only in-frame clones are kept and a portion is missing. The sample includes more than 95,000 clones, approximately 85% of them seen just once. Sequenced material: peripheral blood, taken 28 days after the second AZD1222 dose. The receptors stem from an adult who received the AZD1222 COVID-19 vaccine.

The chain is built from TRBV3-1 (or the pseudogene TRBV3-2) and TRBJ1-4; D unclear. V lost 5 bases and J lost 2, with 18 bases in between. This CDR3 region has 17 residues. Germline V CDR1 and CDR2: LGHDT, YNNKEL (reference sequence). CDR3 amino acids: CASSTSGVGLTNEKLFF. CDR3 bases: TGTGCCAGCAGCACGTCGGGAGTTGGACTGACTAATGAAAAACTGTTTTTT.

The CDR3 nucleotides read TGTGCCACCACGGTGACGAAGCACAATTCGGTCCAGGACACTGAAGCTTTCTTT. Its protein product is CATTVTKHNSVQDTEAFF. This chain links TRBV15 with TRBJ1-1; D unclear. With 7 bases removed from V and 3 bases from J, the gap between germline ends came to 27 bases. CDR1 is LNHNV, CDR2 YYDKDF, per germline (reference sequence). The CDR3 totals 18 residues.

V is TRBV7-3 and J is TRBJ2-1, with a tentative D call TRBD2 (5 bases). There are 16 residues in the CDR3. Germline V gives CDR1 SGHTA, CDR2 FQGTGA. V was clipped by 5 bases and J by 12 bases, with 26 bases between them. CDR3 protein: CASSPEGPQAWWVQFF. In DNA, the CDR3 is TGTGCCAGCAGCCCAGAGGGCCCCCAGGCGTGGTGGGTGCAGTTCTTC.

The chain employs TRBV11-2 and TRBJ1-4, with D possibly being TRBD1 (5 bases). The CDR3 length is 16 residues. Per germline, CDR1 SGHAT and CDR2 FQNNGV. The germline V and J ends were trimmed by 5 bases and 5 bases, with 18 bases remaining between them. In nucleotides, the CDR3 is TGTGCCAGCAGCATAACCGGGACCACAGGAAATGAAAAACTGTTTTTT. It translates to CASSITGTTGNEKLFF.

The genes are TRBV7-2 and TRBJ1-1; D is uncertain. CDR3 size: 14 residues. Germline V CDR1 and CDR2: SGHTA, FQGNSA. V was cut by 2 bases and J by 6 bases, with 13 bases left in between. CDR3 bases: TGTGCCAGCAGCTTATTTATTGAGGTCTCTGAAGCTTTCTTT. The encoded protein is CASSLFIEVSEAFF.

V is TRBV5-1 and J is TRBJ2-7; perhaps TRBD2 as D (5 bases). V shed 4 bases and J shed 0 bases, with 17 bases lying between them. The length of the CDR3 is 16 residues. Germline V gene sequence: CDR1 SGHRS, CDR2 YFSETQ. CDR3 sequence reads: CASSPEGLPSSYEQYF. CDR3 DNA: TGCGCCAGCAGCCCCGAAGGACTTCCTAGCTCCTACGAGCAGTACTTC.

The chain is built from TRBV7-9 and TRBJ1-6; no reliable D call. Germline CDR1 and CDR2: SEHNR and FQNEAQ (reference sequence). The CDR3 runs to 11 residues. V was cut by 2 bases and J by 13 bases, with 6 bases left in between. CDR3 sequence: CASSLPSPLHF. In nucleotides, the CDR3 is TGTGCCAGCAGCTTACCCAGCCCCCTCCACTTT. Using reference TRBV7-9 and TRBJ1-6 for the parts outside the CDR3, the full variable domain is DTGVSQNPRHKITKRGQNVTFRCDPISEHNRLYWYRQTLGQGPEFLTYFQNEAQLEKSRLLSDRFSAERPKGSFSTLEIQRTEQGDSAMYLCASSLPSPLHFGNGTRLTVT.

The rearrangement uses TRBV30 and TRBJ1-2; the D is unclear. Deletions cut 1 base from V and 0 bases from J, with 3 bases between. The CDR3 extends over 12 amino acids. In germline, CDR1 is GTSNPN, CDR2 SVGIG (reference sequence). CDR3 bases: TGTGCCTGGAGTGGTCCTAACTATGGCTACACCTTC. Translating gives CAWSGPNYGYTF. Full variable domain (rest looked up from reference TRBV30 and TRBJ1-2): SQTIHQWPATLVQPVGSPLSLECTVEGTSNPNLYWYRQAAGRGLQLLFYSVGIGQISSEVPQNLSASRPQDRQFILSSKKLLLSDSGFYLCAWSGPNYGYTFGSGTRLTVV.

CDR3 bases: TGTGCCAGCAGCTTGGGGGGAAGGCGGACCGCGGGAGATACGCAGTATTTT. It encodes CASSLGGRRTAGDTQYF. The rearrangement joins TRBV5-4 to TRBJ2-3; tentative D call: TRBD2 (5 bases). The CDR3 runs to 17 residues. Trimming cost V 0 bases and J 5 bases, with 19 bases left between them. Germline V gene sequence: CDR1 SGHNT, CDR2 YYREEE (reference sequence).

V usage is TRBV4-2 and J usage is TRBJ2-7, with 11 bases aligning to TRBD2. With V trimmed by 1 base and J by 5 bases, 7 bases remained unmatched. The germline CDR1 and CDR2 sequences are LGHNA and YNFKEQ. The CDR3 runs to 16 residues. DNA of the CDR3: TGTGCCAGCAGCCAAGCCCTAGCGGGGGGCAAGGACGAGCAGTACTTC. It specifies CASSQALAGGKDEQYF.

V and J are TRBV5-1 and TRBJ1-2; 10 positions agree with TRBD1. The CDR3 has 13 residues. With V trimmed by 5 bases and J by 8 bases, 6 bases remained unmatched. CDR1 is SGHRS and CDR2 is YFSETQ in the germline V gene. The chain's CDR3 is CASSPDRGQGYTF. The CDR3 DNA is TGCGCCAGCAGTCCTGACAGGGGGCAAGGCTACACCTTC.

This rearrangement joins TRBV21-1 to TRBJ1-1; the tabulated D call, TRBD1, remains unverified against the DNA. TRBV21-1 is a pseudogene. The CDR3 spans 16 residues. CDR3 DNA sequence: TGTGCCAGCAGCAAAGTAACGGGACAGTCGAACACTGAAGCTTTCTTT. Amino acid sequence: CASSKVTGQSNTEAFF.

J is TRBJ1-4 and V is TRBV4-1; no clear D gene. The germline CDR1 and CDR2 sequences are MGHRA and YSYEKL. V lost 1 base and J 4 bases, leaving 10 bases between the germline ends. The CDR3 is 15 amino acids. The CDR3 region has the DNA TGCGCCAGCAGCCAAGGAGGTGCGATTAATGAAAAACTGTTTTTT. Protein sequence: CASSQGGAINEKLFF.

The chain uses TRBV2 and TRBJ2-6, with a possible D match to TRBD2 (6 bases). The CDR3 length is 15 residues. Trimming left V 7 bases short and J 0 bases short, with 10 bases between. Germline assignment: CDR1 SNHLY and CDR2 FYNNEI. DNA of the CDR3: TGTGCCAGCATTAGGGACTTCTCTGGGGCCAACGTCCTGACTTTC. Translating it yields CASIRDFSGANVLTF.

The J gene is TRBJ2-5, the V gene TRBV7-2, with D tentatively TRBD1 (6 bases). The germline gives CDR1 SGHTA, CDR2 FQGNSA. The CDR3 runs to 16 residues. The V and J ends lost 0 bases and 7 bases respectively, with 18 bases between them. The CDR3 DNA follows: TGTGCCAGCAGCTTAGCGGGCAGGGGACATCGAGGGACCCAGTACTTC. Translation: CASSLAGRGHRGTQYF. Together with reference TRBV7-2 and TRBJ2-5, the CDR3 gives the full variable domain: GAGVSQSPSNKVTEKGKDVELRCDPISGHTALYWYRQSLGQGLEFLIYFQGNSAPDKSGLPSDRFSAERTGGSVSTLTIQRTQQEDSAVYLCASSLAGRGHRGTQYFGPGTRLLVL.

The rearrangement uses TRBV6-5 and TRBJ1-5; D is perhaps TRBD1 (6 bases). This CDR3 has 15 amino acids. Germline V CDR1 and CDR2: MNHEY, SVGAGI. Trimming shortened V by 2 bases and J by 2 bases, and 10 bases separated the two germline ends. The CDR3 DNA reads TGTGCCAGCAGTTACACTAGGACAGGCAATCAGCCCCAGCATTTT. Protein product: CASSYTRTGNQPQHF.

The chain has TRBV9 and TRBJ2-3; 9 nucleotides match TRBD2. This CDR3 has 15 residues. Germline V gene data show CDR1 as SGDLS and CDR2 as YYNGEE. V lost 0 bases and J lost 5; bases outside the gene matches: 4. Here the CDR3 DNA reads TGTGCCAGCAGCGTAGCGGCGGGGGGGTTAGATACGCAGTATTTT. Protein sequence: CASSVAAGGLDTQYF. The variable domain in full, with the rest retrieved from reference TRBV9 and TRBJ2-3, is DSGVTQTPKHLITATGQRVTLRCSPRSGDLSVYWYQQSLDQGLQFLIQYYNGEERAKGNILERFSAQQFPDLHSELNLSSLELGDSALYFCASSVAAGGLDTQYFGPGTRLTVL.

In DNA form, the CDR3 reads TGTGCCAGCAGTTACTCGCAGCCGGGAGGCTACACCTTC. It yields the protein CASSYSQPGGYTF. The genes are TRBV6-2 or TRBV6-3 and TRBJ1-2; no clear D gene. V shed 0 bases and J shed 8 bases, with 10 bases lying between them. This CDR3 contains 13 residues. Germline CDR1 reads MNHEY; CDR2 reads SVGEGT.

This sequence joins TRBV2 and TRBJ2-4, with D perhaps TRBD2 (7 bases). V was clipped by 4 bases and J by 10 bases, with 11 bases between them. Germline lookup yields CDR1 SNHLY and CDR2 FYNNEI. CDR3 length: 12 residues. The CDR3 loop is CASSAQGGIQYF. CDR3 sequence (DNA): TGTGCCAGCAGTGCACAGGGAGGGATTCAGTACTTC. The whole variable domain, filled in from reference TRBV2 and TRBJ2-4, reads EPEVTQTPSHQVTQMGQEVILRCVPISNHLYFYWYRQILGQKVEFLVSFYNNEISEKSEIFDDQFSVERPDGSNFTLKIRSTKLEDSAMYFCASSAQGGIQYFGAGTRLSVL.

This chain uses TRBV19 with TRBJ1-1; unclear D gene. V was trimmed by 3 bases and J by 0 bases, leaving 11 bases between them. Germline V gene lookup returns CDR1 LNHDA and CDR2 SQIVND (reference sequence). This CDR3 is 15 amino acids long. This CDR3 reads CASSISHYMNTEAFF. CDR3 nucleotide sequence: TGTGCCAGTAGTATCAGTCACTATATGAACACTGAAGCTTTCTTT.